This T cell receptor beta chain came from a study of blood T cell repertoires in COVID-19. In the study overall: COVID-19 samples, acute and convalescent, were from the United States, Italy and Spain. The cDNA or gDNA used as material had been derived from T cells, B-cell-depleted T cells, or PBMCs.

V was cut by 2 bases and J by 9 bases, with 13 bases left in between. This CDR3 has 14 residues. CDR1 is KGHDR, CDR2 SFDVKD, per germline. Methods used by the authors: Amplification of reference gene primers provided the estimated nucleated cell counts. Sequencing used immunoSEQ multiplex PCR; TCRdb keeps in-frame clones, though not all of them. The DNA gave D and trimming, while V, J and clone size come from that table. The table includes just over 65,000 clones, under 90% detected once. The chain combines TRBV24-1 with TRBJ2-1; the D is unclear. The source of this sequence is a man between 60 and 75 years old with acute or convalescent COVID-19. Sequences were obtained from peripheral blood. The CDR3 DNA reads TGTGCCACCAGTGATTCCCCCCCACTACCTGAGCAGTTCTTC. This codes for CATSDSPPLPEQFF.